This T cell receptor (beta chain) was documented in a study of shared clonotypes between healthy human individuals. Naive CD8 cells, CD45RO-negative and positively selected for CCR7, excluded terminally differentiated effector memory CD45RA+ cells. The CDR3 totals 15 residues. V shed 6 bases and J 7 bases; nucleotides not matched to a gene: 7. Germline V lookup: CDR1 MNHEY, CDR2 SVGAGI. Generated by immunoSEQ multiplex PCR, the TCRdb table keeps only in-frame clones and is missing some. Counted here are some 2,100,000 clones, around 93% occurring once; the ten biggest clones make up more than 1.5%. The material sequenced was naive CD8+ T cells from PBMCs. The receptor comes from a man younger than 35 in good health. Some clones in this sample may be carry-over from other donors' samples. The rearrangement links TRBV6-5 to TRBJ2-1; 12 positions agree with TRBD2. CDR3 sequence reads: CASSKTSGSANEQFF. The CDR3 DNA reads TGTGCCAGCAGCAAGACTAGCGGGAGTGCTAATGAGCAGTTCTTC.